This T cell receptor beta chain was identified in a study of cytomegalovirus exposure and HLA in healthy donors. Study-level points and caveats: Highly shared sequence variants in one cluster were likely a sequencing artifact.

After removal of 2 bases from V and 2 bases from J, the junction contained 10 bases not matched to a gene. Per germline, CDR1 GTSNPN and CDR2 SVGIG (reference sequence). This CDR3 contains 16 residues. This PCR relied on a set of 60 Vbeta primers and 13 Jbeta primers. The table came from immunoSEQ multiplex PCR; TCRdb's copy has only in-frame clones and leaves some out. This sample has roughly 250,000 clones; under 90% occur once, and the top ten carry about 0.3%. Notes on this clone: Its specificity is not known.

The rearrangement links TRBV30 to TRBJ1-2; the match to TRBD1 covers 8 bases. The sequence derives from a girl aged 2-10 years in good health and CMV-seronegative. Sequencing used PBMCs. As DNA, the CDR3 is TGTGCCTGGAGTCGGACTCGGGACAGGTCAAACTATGGCTACACCTTC. This encodes CAWSRTRDRSNYGYTF.